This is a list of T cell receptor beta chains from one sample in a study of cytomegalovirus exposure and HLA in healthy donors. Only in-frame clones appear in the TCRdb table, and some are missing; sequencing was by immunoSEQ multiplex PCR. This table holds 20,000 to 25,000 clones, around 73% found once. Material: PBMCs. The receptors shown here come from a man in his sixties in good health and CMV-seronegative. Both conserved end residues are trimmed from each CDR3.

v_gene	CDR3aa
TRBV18	ASSPYPAFNEQF
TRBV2	ASSQTYPGNEQF
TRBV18	ASSRGQGTVAGNTIY
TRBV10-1	ASSDYSGGFNEQF
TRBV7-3	ASSTSSGATYNEQF
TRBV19	ASSIQGAIDTQY
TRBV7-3	ASSLIGLLQKSSYNEQF
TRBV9	ASSPRGGGVGEQF
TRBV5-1	ASSRGQSDTEAF
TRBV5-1	ASSPGGTYTDTQY